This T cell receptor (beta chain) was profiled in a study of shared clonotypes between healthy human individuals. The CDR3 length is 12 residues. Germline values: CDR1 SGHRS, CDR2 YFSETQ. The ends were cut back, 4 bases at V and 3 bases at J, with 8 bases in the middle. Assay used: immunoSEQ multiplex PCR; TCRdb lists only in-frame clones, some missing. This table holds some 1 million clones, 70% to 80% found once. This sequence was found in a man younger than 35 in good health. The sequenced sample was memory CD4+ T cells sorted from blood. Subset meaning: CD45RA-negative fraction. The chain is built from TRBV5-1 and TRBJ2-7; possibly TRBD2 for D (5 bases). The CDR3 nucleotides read TGCGCCAGCAGCAGACGGGGCTACGAGCAGTACTTC. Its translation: CASSRRGYEQYF.